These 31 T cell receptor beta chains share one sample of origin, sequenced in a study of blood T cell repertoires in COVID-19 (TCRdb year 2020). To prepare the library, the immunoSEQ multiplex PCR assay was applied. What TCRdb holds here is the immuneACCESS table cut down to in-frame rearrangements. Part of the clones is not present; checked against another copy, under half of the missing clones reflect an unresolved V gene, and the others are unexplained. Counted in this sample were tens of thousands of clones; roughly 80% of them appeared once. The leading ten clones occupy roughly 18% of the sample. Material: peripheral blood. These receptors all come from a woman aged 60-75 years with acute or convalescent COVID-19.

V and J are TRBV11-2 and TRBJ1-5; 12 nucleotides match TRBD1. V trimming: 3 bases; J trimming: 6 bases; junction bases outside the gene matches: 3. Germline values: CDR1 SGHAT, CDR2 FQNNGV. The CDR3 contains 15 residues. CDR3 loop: CASSLGTGGFQPQHF. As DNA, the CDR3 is TGTGCCAGCAGCTTGGGGACAGGGGGCTTTCAGCCCCAGCATTTT.

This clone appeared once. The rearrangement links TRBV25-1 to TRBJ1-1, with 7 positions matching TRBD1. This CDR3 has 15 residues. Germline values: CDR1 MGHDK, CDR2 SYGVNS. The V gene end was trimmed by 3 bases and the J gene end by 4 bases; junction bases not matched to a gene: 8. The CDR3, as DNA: TGTGCCAGCAGTGATTTCGTAGACAGGGCCACTGAAGCTTTCTTT. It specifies CASSDFVDRATEAFF.

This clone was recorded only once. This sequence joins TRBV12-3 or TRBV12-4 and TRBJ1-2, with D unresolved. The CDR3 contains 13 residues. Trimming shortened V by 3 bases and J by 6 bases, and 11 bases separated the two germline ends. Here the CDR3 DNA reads TGTGCCAGCAGTTTTGGGGAGGTCGATGGCTACACCTTC. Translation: CASSFGEVDGYTF.

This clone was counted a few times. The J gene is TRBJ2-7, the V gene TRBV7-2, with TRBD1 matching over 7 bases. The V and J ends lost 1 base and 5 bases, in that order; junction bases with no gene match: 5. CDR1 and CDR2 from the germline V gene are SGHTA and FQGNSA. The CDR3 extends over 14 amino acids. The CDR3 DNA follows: TGTGCCAGCAGCTTAGACAGGGGTAGGGACGAGCAGTACTTC. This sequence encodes CASSLDRGRDEQYF.

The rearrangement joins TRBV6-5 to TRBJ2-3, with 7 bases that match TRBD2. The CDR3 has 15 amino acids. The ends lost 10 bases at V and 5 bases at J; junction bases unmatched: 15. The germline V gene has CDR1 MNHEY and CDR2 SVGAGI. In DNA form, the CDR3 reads TGTGCCACCTCCCGGGGGGACGTCCTCGGAGATACGCAGTATTTT. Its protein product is CATSRGDVLGDTQYF.

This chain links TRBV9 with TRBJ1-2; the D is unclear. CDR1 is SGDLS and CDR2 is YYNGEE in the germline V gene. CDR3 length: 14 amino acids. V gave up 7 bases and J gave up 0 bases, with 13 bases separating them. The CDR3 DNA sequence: TGTGCCAGCTCCCCAGGTGCTGCTAACTATGGCTACACCTTC. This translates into CASSPGAANYGYTF.

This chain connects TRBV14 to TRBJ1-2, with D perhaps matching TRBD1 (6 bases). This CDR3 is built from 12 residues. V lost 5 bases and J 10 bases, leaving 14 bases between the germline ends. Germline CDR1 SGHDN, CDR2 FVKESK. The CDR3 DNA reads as TGTGCCAGCAGCTCGGGACAAAGGGACTACACCTTC. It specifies CASSSGQRDYTF.

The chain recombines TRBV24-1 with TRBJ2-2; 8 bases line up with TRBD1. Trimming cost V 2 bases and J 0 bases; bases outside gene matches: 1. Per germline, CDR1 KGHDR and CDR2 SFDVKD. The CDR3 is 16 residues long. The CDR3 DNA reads TGTGCCACCAGTGATTCGGGACAGGCGAACACCGGGGAGCTGTTTTTT. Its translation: CATSDSGQANTGELFF.

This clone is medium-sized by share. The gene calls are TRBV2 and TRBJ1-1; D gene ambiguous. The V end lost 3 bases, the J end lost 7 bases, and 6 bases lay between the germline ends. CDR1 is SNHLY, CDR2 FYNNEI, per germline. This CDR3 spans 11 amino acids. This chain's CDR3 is CASSEADEAFF. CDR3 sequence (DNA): TGTGCCAGCAGTGAGGCGGATGAAGCTTTCTTT.

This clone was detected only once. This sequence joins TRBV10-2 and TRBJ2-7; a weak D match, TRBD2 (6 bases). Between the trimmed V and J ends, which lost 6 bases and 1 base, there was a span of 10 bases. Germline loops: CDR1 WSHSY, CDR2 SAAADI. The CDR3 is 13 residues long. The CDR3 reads CASRVGGSYEQYF. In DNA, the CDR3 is TGCGCCAGCAGAGTGGGGGGATCCTACGAGCAGTACTTC.

The CDR3 here is CASSVDRFIGELFF. CDR3 nucleotide sequence: TGTGCCAGTAGTGTGGACAGGTTCATCGGGGAGCTGTTTTTT. V usage is TRBV19 and J usage is TRBJ2-2; TRBD1 aligns across 7 bases. CDR3 length: 14 residues. J was trimmed by 7 bases and V by 5 bases; bases with no gene match: 7. The germline CDR1 and CDR2 sequences are LNHDA and SQIVND (reference sequence).

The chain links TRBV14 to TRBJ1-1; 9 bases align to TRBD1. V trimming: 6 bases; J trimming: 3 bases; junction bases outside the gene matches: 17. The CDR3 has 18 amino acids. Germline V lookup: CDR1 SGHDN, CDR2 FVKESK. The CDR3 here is CASRPPPGDREGDTEAFF. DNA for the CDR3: TGTGCCAGCAGACCACCCCCGGGGGACAGGGAGGGCGACACTGAAGCTTTCTTT.

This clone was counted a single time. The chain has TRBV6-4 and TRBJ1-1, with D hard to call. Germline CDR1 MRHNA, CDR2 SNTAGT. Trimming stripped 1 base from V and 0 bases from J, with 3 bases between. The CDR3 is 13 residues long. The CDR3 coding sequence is TGTGCCAGCAGTGACTTTATGAACACTGAAGCTTTCTTT. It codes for CASSDFMNTEAFF.

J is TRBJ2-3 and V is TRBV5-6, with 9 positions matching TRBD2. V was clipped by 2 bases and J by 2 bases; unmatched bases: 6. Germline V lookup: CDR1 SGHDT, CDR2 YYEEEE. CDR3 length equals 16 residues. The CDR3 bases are TGTGCCAGCAGCTTTACCCTAGCGGGGTACACAGATACGCAGTATTTT. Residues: CASSFTLAGYTDTQYF.

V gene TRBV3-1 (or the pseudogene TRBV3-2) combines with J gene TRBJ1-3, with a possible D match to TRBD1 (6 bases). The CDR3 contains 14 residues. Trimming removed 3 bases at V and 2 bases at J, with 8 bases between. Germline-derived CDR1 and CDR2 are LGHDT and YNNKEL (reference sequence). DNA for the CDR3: TGTGCCAGCAGCCAGAACAGGGCTGGAAACACCATATATTTT. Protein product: CASSQNRAGNTIYF.

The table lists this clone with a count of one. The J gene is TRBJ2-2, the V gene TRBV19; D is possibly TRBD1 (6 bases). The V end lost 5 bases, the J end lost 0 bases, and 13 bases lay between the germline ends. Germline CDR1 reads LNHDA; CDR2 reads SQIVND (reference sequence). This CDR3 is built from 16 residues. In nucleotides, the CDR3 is TGTGCCAGTAGTTACAGGGTCCCCGCGAACACCGGGGAGCTGTTTTTT. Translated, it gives CASSYRVPANTGELFF.

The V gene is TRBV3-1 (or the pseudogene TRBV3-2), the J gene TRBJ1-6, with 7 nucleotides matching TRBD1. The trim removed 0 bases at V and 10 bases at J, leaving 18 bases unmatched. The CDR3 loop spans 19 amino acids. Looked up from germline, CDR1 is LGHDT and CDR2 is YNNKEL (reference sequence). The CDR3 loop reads CASSQEFRRGLALGSPLHF. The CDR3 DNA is TGTGCCAGCAGCCAAGAGTTTCGTAGGGGGCTGGCGTTGGGGTCACCCCTCCACTTT.

In DNA, the CDR3 is TGTGCCAGCAGCTCGCAGGGGGCTAACACCGGGGAGCTGTTTTTT. It specifies CASSSQGANTGELFF. The rearrangement links TRBV7-2 to TRBJ2-2; 8 nucleotides match TRBD1. Germline V lookup: CDR1 SGHTA, CDR2 FQGNSA. The CDR3 length is 15 residues. With 4 bases clipped from V and 2 bases from J, the junction kept 3 bases outside the gene matches. Looking up the rest from reference TRBV7-2 and TRBJ2-2 gives the full variable domain: GAGVSQSPSNKVTEKGKDVELRCDPISGHTALYWYRQSLGQGLEFLIYFQGNSAPDKSGLPSDRFSAERTGGSVSTLTIQRTQQEDSAVYLCASSSQGANTGELFFGEGSRLTVL.

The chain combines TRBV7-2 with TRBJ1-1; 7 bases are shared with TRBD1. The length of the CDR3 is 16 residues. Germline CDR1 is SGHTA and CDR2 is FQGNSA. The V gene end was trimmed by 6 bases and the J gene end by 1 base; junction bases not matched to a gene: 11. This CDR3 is CASRLRPGQRNTEAFF. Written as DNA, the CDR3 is TGTGCCAGCAGACTCCGTCCGGGACAGAGGAACACTGAAGCTTTCTTT.

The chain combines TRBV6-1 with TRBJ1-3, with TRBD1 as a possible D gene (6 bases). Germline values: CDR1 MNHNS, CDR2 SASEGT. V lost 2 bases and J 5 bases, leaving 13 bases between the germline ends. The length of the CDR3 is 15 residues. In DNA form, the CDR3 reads TGTGCCAGCAGTGAACCGGGACAAGTGAGAAACACCATATATTTT. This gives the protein CASSEPGQVRNTIYF.

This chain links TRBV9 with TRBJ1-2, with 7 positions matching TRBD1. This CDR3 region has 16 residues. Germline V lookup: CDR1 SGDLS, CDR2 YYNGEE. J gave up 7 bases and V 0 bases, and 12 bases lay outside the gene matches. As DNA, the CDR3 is TGTGCCAGCAGCGTAGACTCCGTGAAGGGGGCCTCTGGCTACACCTTC. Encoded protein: CASSVDSVKGASGYTF.

CDR3 sequence reads: CASTRTGREGDTQYF. The CDR3 DNA reads TGTGCCAGCACTCGGACAGGGAGGGAGGGAGATACGCAGTATTTT. This chain connects TRBV7-2 to TRBJ2-3, with a weak D call TRBD1 (8 bases). The V and J ends lost 7 bases and 5 bases respectively, with 19 bases between them. Germline CDR1 SGHTA, CDR2 FQGNSA. The CDR3 extends over 15 amino acids.

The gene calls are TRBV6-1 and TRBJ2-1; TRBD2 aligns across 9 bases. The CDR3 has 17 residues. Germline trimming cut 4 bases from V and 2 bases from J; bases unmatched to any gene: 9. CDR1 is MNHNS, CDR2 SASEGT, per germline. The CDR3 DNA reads TGTGCCAGCAGTGCTGCTACGAGCGGGGGGACCTACAATGAGCAGTTCTTC. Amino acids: CASSAATSGGTYNEQFF.

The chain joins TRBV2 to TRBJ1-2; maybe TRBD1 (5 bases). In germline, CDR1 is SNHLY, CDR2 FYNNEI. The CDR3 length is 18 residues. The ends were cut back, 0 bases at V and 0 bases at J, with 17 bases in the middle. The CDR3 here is CASSEAVYISGPNYGYTF. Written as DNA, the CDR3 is TGTGCCAGCAGTGAAGCGGTATATATCTCAGGGCCTAACTATGGCTACACCTTC. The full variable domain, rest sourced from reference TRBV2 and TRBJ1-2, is EPEVTQTPSHQVTQMGQEVILRCVPISNHLYFYWYRQILGQKVEFLVSFYNNEISEKSEIFDDQFSVERPDGSNFTLKIRSTKLEDSAMYFCASSEAVYISGPNYGYTFGSGTRLTVV.

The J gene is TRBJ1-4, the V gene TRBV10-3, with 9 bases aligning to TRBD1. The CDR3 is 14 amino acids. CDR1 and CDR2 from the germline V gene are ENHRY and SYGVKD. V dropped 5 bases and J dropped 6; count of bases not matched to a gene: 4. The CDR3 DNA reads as TGTGCCATCAGTCCGGGACAGGGACATGAAAAACTGTTTTTT. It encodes CAISPGQGHEKLFF.

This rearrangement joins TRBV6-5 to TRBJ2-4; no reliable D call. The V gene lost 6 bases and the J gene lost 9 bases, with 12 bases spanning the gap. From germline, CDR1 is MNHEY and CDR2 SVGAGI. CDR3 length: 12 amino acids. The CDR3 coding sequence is TGTGCCAGCAGAAGGTCCGAGGCCATTCAGTACTTC. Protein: CASRRSEAIQYF.

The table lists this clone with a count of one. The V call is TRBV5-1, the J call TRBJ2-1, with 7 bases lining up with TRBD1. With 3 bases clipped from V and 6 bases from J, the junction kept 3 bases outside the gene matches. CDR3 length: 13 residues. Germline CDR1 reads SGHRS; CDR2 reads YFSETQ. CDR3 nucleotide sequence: TGCGCCAGCAGCTACTCAGGGGGCAATGAGCAGTTCTTC. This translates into CASSYSGGNEQFF.

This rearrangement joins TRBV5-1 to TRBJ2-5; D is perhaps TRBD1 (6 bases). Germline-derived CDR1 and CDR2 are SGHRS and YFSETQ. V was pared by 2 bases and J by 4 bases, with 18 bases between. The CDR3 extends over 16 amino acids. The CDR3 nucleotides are TGCGCCAGCAGCTTCTCCGGGACACCTTCGCGAGAGACCCAGTACTTC. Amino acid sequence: CASSFSGTPSRETQYF.

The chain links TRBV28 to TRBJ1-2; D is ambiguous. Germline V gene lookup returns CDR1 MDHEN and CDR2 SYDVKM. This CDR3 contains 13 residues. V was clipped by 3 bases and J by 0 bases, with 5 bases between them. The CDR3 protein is CASSLQANYGYTF. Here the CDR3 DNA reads TGTGCCAGCAGTTTGCAGGCTAACTATGGCTACACCTTC.

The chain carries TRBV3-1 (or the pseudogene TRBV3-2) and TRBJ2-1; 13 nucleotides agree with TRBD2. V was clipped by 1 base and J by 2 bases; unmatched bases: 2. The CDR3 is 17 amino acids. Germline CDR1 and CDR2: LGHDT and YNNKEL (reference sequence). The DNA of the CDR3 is TGTGCCAGCAGCCAAGGACTAGCGGGGGGCCCCTACAATGAGCAGTTCTTC. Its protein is CASSQGLAGGPYNEQFF.

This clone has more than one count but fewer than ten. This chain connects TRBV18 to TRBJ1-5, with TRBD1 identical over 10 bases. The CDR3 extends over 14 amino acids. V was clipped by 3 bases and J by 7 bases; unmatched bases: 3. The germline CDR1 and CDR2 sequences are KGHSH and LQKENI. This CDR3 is CASSPDRGVQPQHF. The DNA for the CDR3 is TGTGCCAGCTCACCGGACAGGGGGGTACAGCCCCAGCATTTT.